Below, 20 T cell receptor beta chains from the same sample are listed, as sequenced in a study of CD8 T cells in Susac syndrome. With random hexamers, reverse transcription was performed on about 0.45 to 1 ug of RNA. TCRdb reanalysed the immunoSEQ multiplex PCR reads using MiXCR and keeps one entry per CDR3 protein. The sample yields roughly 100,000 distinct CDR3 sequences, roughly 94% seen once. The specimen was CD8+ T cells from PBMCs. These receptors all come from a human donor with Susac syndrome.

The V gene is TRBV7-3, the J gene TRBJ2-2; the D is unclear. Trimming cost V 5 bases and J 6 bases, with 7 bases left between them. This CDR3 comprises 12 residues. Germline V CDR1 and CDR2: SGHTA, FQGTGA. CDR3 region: CASSPTPGELFF. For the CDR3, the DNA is TGTGCCAGCAGCCCTACCCCCGGGGAGCTGTTTTTT.

CDR3 nucleotide sequence: TGTGCCAGCAGCGGGACGAGCGGGGGAGGGGAAGATACGCAGTATTTT. This translates into CASSGTSGGGEDTQYF. V and J are TRBV9 and TRBJ2-3; 8 bases agree with TRBD2. The J segment lost 5 bases and the V segment lost 3 bases, leaving 11 bases of the junction unmatched. The germline V gene has CDR1 SGDLS and CDR2 YYNGEE. The CDR3 runs 16 residues.

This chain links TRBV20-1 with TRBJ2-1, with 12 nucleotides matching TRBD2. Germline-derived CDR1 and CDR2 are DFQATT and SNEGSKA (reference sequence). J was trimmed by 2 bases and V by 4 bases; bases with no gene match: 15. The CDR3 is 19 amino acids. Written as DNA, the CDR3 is TGCAGTGCTAAAACCGGGACTAGCGGGCGTGACAAAACCTACAATGAGCAGTTCTTC. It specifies CSAKTGTSGRDKTYNEQFF.

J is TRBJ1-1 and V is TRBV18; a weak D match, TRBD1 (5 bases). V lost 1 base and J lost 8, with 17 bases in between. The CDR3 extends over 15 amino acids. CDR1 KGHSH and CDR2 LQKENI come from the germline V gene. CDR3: CASSPREGPPLEAFF. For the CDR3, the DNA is TGTGCCAGCTCACCACGTGAGGGGCCCCCCCTAGAAGCTTTCTTT.

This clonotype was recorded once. The CDR3 DNA reads TGTGCCAGCACCCCTGGGGGGGGGCGCTCATACAATGAGCAGTTCTTC. Encoded protein: CASTPGGGRSYNEQFF. V and J are TRBV5-6 and TRBJ2-1; D is possibly TRBD2 (7 bases). Germline V CDR1 and CDR2: SGHDT, YYEEEE. Trimming left V 6 bases short and J 4 bases short, with 20 bases between. The CDR3 runs 16 residues.

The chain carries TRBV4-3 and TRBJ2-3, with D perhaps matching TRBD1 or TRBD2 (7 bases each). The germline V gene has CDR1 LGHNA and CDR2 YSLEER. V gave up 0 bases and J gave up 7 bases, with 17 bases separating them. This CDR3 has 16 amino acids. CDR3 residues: CASSQDSSQGGNTQYF. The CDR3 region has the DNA TGCGCCAGCAGCCAAGATTCCTCCCAGGGGGGGAATACGCAGTATTTT.

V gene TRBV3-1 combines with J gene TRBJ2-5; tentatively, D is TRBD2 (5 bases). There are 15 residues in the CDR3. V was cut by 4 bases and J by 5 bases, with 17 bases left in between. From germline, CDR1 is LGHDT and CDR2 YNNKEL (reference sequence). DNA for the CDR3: TGTGCCAGCAGCCCCTCGAGCGGAAGTGGGGAGACCCAGTACTTC. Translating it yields CASSPSSGSGETQYF.

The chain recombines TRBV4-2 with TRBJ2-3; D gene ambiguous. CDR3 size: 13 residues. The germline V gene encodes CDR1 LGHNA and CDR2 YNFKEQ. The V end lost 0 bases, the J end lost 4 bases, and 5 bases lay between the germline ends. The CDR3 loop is CASSQDLADTQYF. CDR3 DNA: TGTGCCAGCAGCCAAGATTTAGCAGATACGCAGTATTTT.

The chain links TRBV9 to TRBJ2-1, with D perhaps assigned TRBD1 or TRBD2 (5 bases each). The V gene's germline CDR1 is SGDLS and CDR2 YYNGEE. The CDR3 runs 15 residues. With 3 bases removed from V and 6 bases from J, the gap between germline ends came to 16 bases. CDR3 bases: TGTGCCAGCAGCGGGGGGAAGGGAGAAATCAATGAGCAGTTCTTC. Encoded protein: CASSGGKGEINEQFF.

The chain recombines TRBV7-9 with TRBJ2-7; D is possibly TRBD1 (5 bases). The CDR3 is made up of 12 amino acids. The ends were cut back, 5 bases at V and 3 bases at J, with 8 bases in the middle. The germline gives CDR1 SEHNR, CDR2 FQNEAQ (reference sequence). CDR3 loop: CASSPDNYEQYF. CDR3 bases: TGTGCCAGCAGCCCGGACAACTACGAGCAGTACTTC.

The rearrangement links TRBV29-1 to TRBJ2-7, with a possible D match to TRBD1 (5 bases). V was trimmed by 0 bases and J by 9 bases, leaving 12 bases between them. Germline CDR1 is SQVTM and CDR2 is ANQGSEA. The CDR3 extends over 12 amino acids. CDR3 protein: CSVEDQIRGQYF. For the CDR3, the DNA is TGCAGCGTTGAAGATCAAATTAGGGGGCAGTACTTC.

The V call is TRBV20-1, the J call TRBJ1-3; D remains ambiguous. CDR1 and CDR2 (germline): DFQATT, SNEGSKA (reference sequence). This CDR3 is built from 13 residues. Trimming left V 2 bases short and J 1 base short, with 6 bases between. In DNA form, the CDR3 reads TGCAGTGCTAGACTTGGTTCTGGAAACACCATATATTTT. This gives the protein CSARLGSGNTIYF.

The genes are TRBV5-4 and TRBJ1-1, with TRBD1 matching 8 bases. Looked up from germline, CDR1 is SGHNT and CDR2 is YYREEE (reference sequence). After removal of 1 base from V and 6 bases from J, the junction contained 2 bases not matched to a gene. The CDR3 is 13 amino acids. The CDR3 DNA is TGTGCCAGCAGCTTGACAGGGGGTTCTGAAGCTTTCTTT. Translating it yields CASSLTGGSEAFF. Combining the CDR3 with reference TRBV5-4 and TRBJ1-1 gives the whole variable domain ETGVTQSPTHLIKTRGQQVTLRCSSQSGHNTVSWYQQALGQGPQFIFQYYREEENGRGNFPPRFSGLQFPNYSSELNVNALELDDSALYLCASSLTGGSEAFFGQGTRLTVV.

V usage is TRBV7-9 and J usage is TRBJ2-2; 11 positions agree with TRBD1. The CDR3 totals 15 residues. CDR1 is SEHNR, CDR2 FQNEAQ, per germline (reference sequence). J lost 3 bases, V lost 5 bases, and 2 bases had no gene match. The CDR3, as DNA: TGTGCCAGCAGCCGGACAGGGGGCGACACCGGGGAGCTGTTTTTT. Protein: CASSRTGGDTGELFF.

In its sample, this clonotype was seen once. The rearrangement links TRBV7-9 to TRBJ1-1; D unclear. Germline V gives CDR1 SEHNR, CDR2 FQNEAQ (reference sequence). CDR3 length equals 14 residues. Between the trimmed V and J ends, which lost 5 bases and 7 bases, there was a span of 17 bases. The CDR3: CASSPVLTGGEAFF. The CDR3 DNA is TGTGCCAGCAGCCCGGTCCTCACCGGCGGTGAAGCTTTCTTT.

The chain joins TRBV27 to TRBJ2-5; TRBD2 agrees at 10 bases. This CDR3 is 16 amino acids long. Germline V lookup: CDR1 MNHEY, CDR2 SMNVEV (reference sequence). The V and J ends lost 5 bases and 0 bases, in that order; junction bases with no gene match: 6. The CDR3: CASSPLSGRDQETQYF. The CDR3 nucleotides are TGTGCCAGCAGTCCCCTCAGCGGGAGGGACCAAGAGACCCAGTACTTC.

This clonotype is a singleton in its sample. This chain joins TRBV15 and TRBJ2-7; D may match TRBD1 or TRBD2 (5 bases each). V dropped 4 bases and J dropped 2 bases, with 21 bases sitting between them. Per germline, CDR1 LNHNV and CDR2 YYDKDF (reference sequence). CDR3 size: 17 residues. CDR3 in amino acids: CATSTARDQDPPYEQYF. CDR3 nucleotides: TGTGCCACCAGCACGGCCCGGGACCAAGATCCCCCCTACGAGCAGTACTTC.

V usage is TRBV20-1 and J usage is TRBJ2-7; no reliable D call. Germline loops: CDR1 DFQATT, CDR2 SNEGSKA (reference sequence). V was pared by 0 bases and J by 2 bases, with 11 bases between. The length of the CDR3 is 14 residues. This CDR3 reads CSARDLSGTYEQYF. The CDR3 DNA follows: TGCAGTGCTAGAGATCTGTCAGGAACCTACGAGCAGTACTTC.

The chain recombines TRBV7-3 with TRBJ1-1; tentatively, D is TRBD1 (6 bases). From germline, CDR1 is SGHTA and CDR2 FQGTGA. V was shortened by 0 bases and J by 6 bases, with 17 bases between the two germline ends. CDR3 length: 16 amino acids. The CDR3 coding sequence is TGTGCCAGCAGCTTAACAGGGGGGCCCGGGGGGCCTGAAGCTTTCTTT. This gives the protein CASSLTGGPGGPEAFF.

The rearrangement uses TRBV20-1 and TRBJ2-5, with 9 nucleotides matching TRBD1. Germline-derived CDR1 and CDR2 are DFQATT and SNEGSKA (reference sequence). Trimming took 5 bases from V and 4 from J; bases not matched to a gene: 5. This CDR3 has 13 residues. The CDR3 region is CSARGQGRETQYF. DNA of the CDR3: TGCAGTGCTCGGGGACAGGGACGAGAGACCCAGTACTTC.